This is a list of T cell receptor beta chains from one sample in a study of blood T cell repertoires in COVID-19. Libraries were prepared by immunoSEQ multiplex PCR; TCRdb keeps only in-frame clonotypes and omits some of them. The table has about 380,000 clones, approximately 89% seen once. Sequenced: PBMCs or T cells enriched from blood (not recorded which). The receptor source for this set is a young man who had recovered from COVID-19. Both conserved end residues are part of each CDR3. A D gene is named only where the DNA matches it firmly. Expanded clones get a size class; other rows say once, few or many, or leave the size out.

size,D,J,V,DNA,CDR3
NA,TRBD1,TRBJ2-7,TRBV5-4,TGTGCCAGCAGCCAACAGGGGATCGGCGGAGAGCAGTACTTC,CASSQQGIGGEQYF
NA,NA,TRBJ2-2,TRBV15,TGTGCCACCAGAACAGGGTTCACCGGGGAGCTGTTTTTT,CATRTGFTGELFF
NA,NA,TRBJ2-2,TRBV12-3/TRBV12-4,TGTGCCAGCGCGGACAGGAACACCGGGGAGCTGTTTTTT,CASADRNTGELFF
NA,NA,TRBJ2-3,TRBV5-1,TGCGCCAGCAGCTTGGGCAGGGGTAGCACAGATACGCAGTATTTT,CASSLGRGSTDTQYF
once,NA,TRBJ1-1,TRBV7-2,TGTGCCAGCAAATTCAAAACAGGAGGGTTTTCTGAAGCTTTCTTT,CASKFKTGGFSEAFF
NA,NA,TRBJ1-5,TRBV12-5,TGTGCTAGTGGTTTCCAACAGCCCCAGCATTTT,CASGFQQPQHF
NA,NA,TRBJ1-4,TRBV5-1,TGCGCCAGCAGCTTTGGCCCGATGCCTGAAAAACTGTTTTTT,CASSFGPMPEKLFF
NA,TRBD1,TRBJ1-6,TRBV3-1/TRBV3-2,TGTGCCAGCAGCCCCTTGACAGGGGGGATTTCACCCCTCCACTTT,CASSPLTGGISPLHF
NA,NA,TRBJ1-5,TRBV15,TGTGCCACCAGCAGGGGGGAGGGTCCTCAGCCCCAGCATTTT,CATSRGEGPQPQHF
NA,NA,TRBJ1-2,TRBV4-1,TGCGCCAGCAGCCAAGATAGACTTTATGGCTACACCTTC,CASSQDRLYGYTF
NA,TRBD1,TRBJ2-5,TRBV4-1,TGCGCCAGCAGCCAAGTGGGCAGGGGGCGGTTGGAGACCCAGTACTTC,CASSQVGRGRLETQYF
few,NA,TRBJ1-5,TRBV4-1,TGCGCCAGCAGCCAACGAACATTCTACAGGGATAACAATCAGCCCCAGCATTTT,CASSQRTFYRDNNQPQHF
NA,TRBD1,TRBJ2-6,TRBV5-1,TGCGCCAGCAGCCTACAGGGGGCTACCTCTGGGGCCAACGTCCTGACTTTC,CASSLQGATSGANVLTF
NA,NA,TRBJ2-5,TRBV3-1/TRBV3-2,TGTGCCAGCAGCCAGGTAGTAGAGACCCAGTACTTC,CASSQVVETQYF
NA,NA,TRBJ2-6,TRBV15,TGTGCCACCAGCAGCCCCTGGTTTAGCTCTGGGGCCAACGTCCTGACTTTC,CATSSPWFSSGANVLTF
NA,NA,TRBJ1-1,TRBV19,TGTGCCAGTAGTATAGTTGGACACCCTATGAACACTGAAGCTTTCTTT,CASSIVGHPMNTEAFF
NA,TRBD1,TRBJ1-5,TRBV12-5,TGTGCTAGTGGTTTGAACAGGGGGCGAAATCAGCCCCAGCATTTT,CASGLNRGRNQPQHF
NA,NA,TRBJ1-6,TRBV30,TGTGCCTGGGGGAGAGATACGAGAGGGGGGGATTCACCCCTCCACTTT,CAWGRDTRGGDSPLHF
NA,NA,TRBJ2-7,TRBV12-2,TGTGCAAGTCGCAACAGGGGAAAATCCTACGAGCAGTACTTC,CASRNRGKSYEQYF
NA,NA,TRBJ1-1,TRBV5-1,TGCGCCAGCAGGTCGGGACACTCGAACACTGAAGCTTTCTTT,CASRSGHSNTEAFF
NA,NA,TRBJ1-2,TRBV19,TGTGCCAGTAGTCCCCCCTCCTATGGCTACACCTTC,CASSPPSYGYTF
few,TRBD1,TRBJ2-5,TRBV27,TGTGCCAGCAGCTCCGGGACAGAAGAGACCCAGTACTTC,CASSSGTEETQYF
NA,TRBD2,TRBJ2-1,TRBV7-9,TGTGCCAGCAGCTCAATAGCGGGGGGGCATAATGAGCAGTTCTTC,CASSSIAGGHNEQFF
NA,TRBD2,TRBJ2-1,TRBV10-3,TGTGCCATCAGTGAGTCGGTAGGACTAGCGGGGGTCAATGAGCAGTTCTTC,CAISESVGLAGVNEQFF
many,NA,TRBJ1-3,TRBV4-3,TGCGCCAGCAGCCAAGATCCGGGTTTCGCTGGAAACACCATATATTTT,CASSQDPGFAGNTIYF
NA,NA,TRBJ1-1,TRBV6-5,TGTGCCAGCAGTTATGGGGCAGGGGAGAAAGCTTTCTTT,CASSYGAGEKAFF
NA,TRBD1,TRBJ1-1,TRBV6-2/TRBV6-3,TGTGCCAGCAGTTGGGAACAGGGGAGTACTGAAGCTTTCTTT,CASSWEQGSTEAFF
NA,TRBD1,TRBJ2-7,TRBV14,TGTGCCAGCAGCCGAACCGGGACAGGGTCCTACGAGCAGTACTTC,CASSRTGTGSYEQYF
NA,NA,TRBJ2-3,TRBV7-2,TGTGCCAGCAGCTTACTTACGGGGGGCGATACGCAGTATTTT,CASSLLTGGDTQYF
NA,TRBD1,TRBJ1-1,TRBV19,TGTGCCAGTAGTCCTGACAGGGGGCTATCGGGCACTGAAGCTTTCTTT,CASSPDRGLSGTEAFF
NA,NA,TRBJ1-4,TRBV9,TGTGCCAGCAGCGTAGGAGGCGTCTCTGCCGAAAAACTGTTTTTT,CASSVGGVSAEKLFF
NA,NA,TRBJ2-3,TRBV10-2,TGCGCCAGCAGCGAACAGGGAGGGAGAACAGATACGCAGTATTTT,CASSEQGGRTDTQYF
NA,TRBD1,TRBJ1-2,TRBV29-1,TGCAGCGTTCAGACAGGGAACTATGGCTACACCTTC,CSVQTGNYGYTF
NA,NA,TRBJ2-3,TRBV9,TGTGCCAGCAGCGGACACGGGGGGCTGGTAGATACGCAGTATTTT,CASSGHGGLVDTQYF
NA,NA,TRBJ2-1,TRBV7-9,TGTGCCAGCAGTTTTGCTAGCAATGAGCAGTTCTTC,CASSFASNEQFF
NA,NA,TRBJ2-5,TRBV9,TGTGCCAGCAGCGTAGGTACGGTCCAAGAGACCCAGTACTTC,CASSVGTVQETQYF
NA,TRBD1,TRBJ1-1,TRBV6-5,TGTGCCAGCACCCCGACCGGGACAGGAGGCACTGAAGCTTTCTTT,CASTPTGTGGTEAFF
NA,TRBD1,TRBJ2-7,TRBV9,TGTGCCAGCAGCGTAGAGTCCGGGACAGGGGTGTACGAGCAGTACTTC,CASSVESGTGVYEQYF
once,NA,TRBJ1-1,TRBV11-1,TGTGCCAGCAGCTTCCAAGACAGGCCTTACACTGAAGCTTTCTTT,CASSFQDRPYTEAFF